The next 19 T cell receptor beta chains were all read from a single sample in a study of blood T cells in healthy people across ages. A sample-barcoded 5' primer and a J-beta primer mix were used in a second PCR of about 6 to 12 cycles. Via MiXCR, TCRdb re-called the 5' RACE reads, giving one row per CDR3 protein. This sample has about 1.6 million distinct CDR3 sequences, with about 35% found just once. Source material: blood. These receptors originate from a woman in her 30s in good health.

The chain employs TRBV20-1 and TRBJ2-5; maybe TRBD2 (5 bases). The CDR3 loop spans 15 amino acids. The germline V gene has CDR1 DFQATT and CDR2 SNEGSKA (reference sequence). Trimming pared 4 bases from V and 2 bases from J, leaving 17 bases between. The CDR3 loop reads CSAMPVGVVQETQYF. The CDR3 region has the DNA TGCAGTGCTATGCCGGTGGGAGTAGTACAAGAGACCCAGTACTTC.

This clonotype was seen repeatedly, ten times or more. This chain connects TRBV20-1 to TRBJ2-7, with a weak D call TRBD1 (6 bases). The CDR3 has 13 amino acids. Germline lookup yields CDR1 DFQATT and CDR2 SNEGSKA (reference sequence). V gave up 3 bases and J gave up 1 base, with 10 bases separating them. As DNA, the CDR3 is TGCAGTGCTAGGGACAGCTTATCCTACGAGCAGTACTTC. Translated: CSARDSLSYEQYF.

This clonotype was found many times. The chain has TRBV29-1 and TRBJ2-5; 7 bases are shared with TRBD1. Germline V gives CDR1 SQVTM, CDR2 ANQGSEA. The CDR3 covers 14 residues. J lost 4 bases, V lost 6 bases, and 11 bases had no gene match. The DNA of the CDR3 is TGCAGCGTAACAAACAGGGGCTCGGGAGAGACCCAGTACTTC. Its protein product is CSVTNRGSGETQYF.

As for this clonotype: Sequence at one end of the junction differs from germline and may be a read error. This chain uses TRBV6-5 with TRBJ2-1, with a weak D call TRBD2 (5 bases). Germline V gene sequence: CDR1 MNHEY, CDR2 SVGAGI. The CDR3 is 12 residues long. CDR3 sequence: CAGSYGDNEQFF. The CDR3 DNA reads TGTGCCGGCAGTTACGGGGACAATGAGCAGTTCTTC.

The gene calls are TRBV11-1 and TRBJ2-5, with 9 nucleotides matching TRBD1. Germline CDR1 and CDR2: SGHAT and FQDESV (reference sequence). Unmatched junction bases numbered 26, after V lost 4 bases and J lost 5 bases. This CDR3 has 21 residues. The CDR3 nucleotides read TGTGCCAGCAGCTCGGACCGGGACAGGGACTCGAATTGGTTTGGGTGGGAGACCCAGTACTTC. It encodes CASSSDRDRDSNWFGWETQYF.

This clonotype has just a few counts. The CDR3 reads CASSLQPGLAVTGELFF. DNA of the CDR3: TGTGCCAGCAGCTTACAGCCGGGACTAGCGGTGACCGGGGAGCTGTTTTTT. The J gene is TRBJ2-2, the V gene TRBV11-2, with TRBD2 identical over 11 bases. The CDR3 covers 17 residues. Germline V gene lookup returns CDR1 SGHAT and CDR2 FQNNGV. J lost 5 bases, V lost 2 bases, and 7 bases had no gene match.

This chain joins TRBV2 and TRBJ2-7; the match to TRBD1 covers 10 bases. Germline CDR1 SNHLY, CDR2 FYNNEI. V trimming: 6 bases; J trimming: 0 bases; junction bases outside the gene matches: 5. This CDR3 spans 15 amino acids. The CDR3 DNA is TGTGCCAGCAGGGGGGGGACAGGGGACTCCTACGAGCAGTACTTC. Protein: CASRGGTGDSYEQYF.

V gene TRBV6-5 combines with J gene TRBJ1-6; a weak D match, TRBD1 (5 bases). Trimming stripped 5 bases from V and 8 bases from J, with 10 bases between. Germline CDR1 reads MNHEY; CDR2 reads SVGAGI. The CDR3 has 13 amino acids. The CDR3 bases are TGTGCCAGCAGTCGACAGAGGGATTCACCCCTCCACTTT. It codes for CASSRQRDSPLHF.

The V gene is TRBV7-9, the J gene TRBJ1-1, with unresolved D. Trimming left V 5 bases short and J 11 bases short, with 12 bases between. The CDR3 totals 11 residues. From germline, CDR1 is SEHNR and CDR2 FQNEAQ (reference sequence). The DNA for the CDR3 is TGTGCCAGCAGCGTCACCAAGGAGGCTTTCTTT. It is translated as CASSVTKEAFF. Looking up the rest from reference TRBV7-9 and TRBJ1-1 gives the full variable domain: DTGVSQNPRHKITKRGQNVTFRCDPISEHNRLYWYRQTLGQGPEFLTYFQNEAQLEKSRLLSDRFSAERPKGSFSTLEIQRTEQGDSAMYLCASSVTKEAFFGQGTRLTVV.

The V and J genes are TRBV11-2 and TRBJ2-3, with 13 bases lining up with TRBD2. This CDR3 is built from 17 residues. Germline V CDR1 and CDR2: SGHAT, FQNNGV. The J segment lost 5 bases and the V segment lost 4 bases, leaving 9 bases of the junction unmatched. As DNA, the CDR3 is TGTGCCAGCAGCTCAGAACAGACTAGCGGGGGGAGAGATACGCAGTATTTT. Translating gives CASSSEQTSGGRDTQYF.

This clonotype was detected only once. A read error may be the cause here, since a much bigger clone is one base away. The V call is TRBV6-1, the J call TRBJ1-5; D may be TRBD1 (5 bases). Germline CDR1 MNHNS, CDR2 SASEGT. The CDR3 is made up of 14 amino acids. The CDR3 sequence: CASREEEGPGPQHF. CDR3 DNA: TGTGCCAGCAGGGAAGAGGAGGGGCCCGGGCCCCAGCATTTT.

This clonotype was seen a few times. CDR3 loop: CASSPTGGYETQYF. CDR3 DNA: TGTGCCAGCAGCCCAACAGGGGGGTACGAGACCCAGTACTTC. The chain recombines TRBV7-9 with TRBJ2-5; 8 bases are a match to TRBD1. This CDR3 has 14 amino acids. From germline, CDR1 is SEHNR and CDR2 FQNEAQ (reference sequence). The V and J ends lost 5 bases and 5 bases, in that order; junction bases with no gene match: 7.

The rearrangement joins TRBV7-8 to TRBJ2-3, with TRBD2 identical over 14 bases. Germline loops: CDR1 SGHVS, CDR2 FQNEAQ. The CDR3 contains 17 residues. Trimming removed 4 bases from V and 4 bases from J; junction bases left unmatched: 7. CDR3 coding DNA: TGTGCCAGCAGCTCTCGACTAGCGGGAGGGCCCGCAGATACGCAGTATTTT. Translated: CASSSRLAGGPADTQYF. The variable domain in full, completed from reference TRBV7-8 and TRBJ2-3, reads GAGVSQSPRYKVAKRGQDVALRCDPISGHVSLFWYQQALGQGPEFLTYFQNEAQLDKSGLPSDRFFAERPEGSVSTLKIQRTQQEDSAVYLCASSSRLAGGPADTQYFGPGTRLTVL.

V is TRBV20-1 and J is TRBJ2-1; D remains ambiguous. V lost 3 bases and J lost 6, with 9 bases in between. CDR3 length: 12 amino acids. Germline V CDR1 and CDR2: DFQATT, SNEGSKA (reference sequence). The CDR3 DNA reads as TGCAGTGCTAGGGAACAGAGCAATGAGCAGTTCTTC. Encoded protein: CSAREQSNEQFF.

The rearrangement joins TRBV19 to TRBJ1-1; a weak D match, TRBD1 (6 bases). This CDR3 comprises 15 residues. CDR1 and CDR2 (germline): LNHDA, SQIVND (reference sequence). The germline V and J ends were trimmed by 3 bases and 0 bases, with 11 bases remaining between them. The CDR3 coding sequence is TGTGCCAGTAGTATTAACAGGGCTTTGAACACTGAAGCTTTCTTT. Its translation: CASSINRALNTEAFF.

This clonotype occurred a few times. J is TRBJ2-1 and V is TRBV27; 8 nucleotides agree with TRBD1. The germline V gene encodes CDR1 MNHEY and CDR2 SMNVEV (reference sequence). J gave up 4 bases and V 4 bases, and 9 bases lay outside the gene matches. The CDR3 is made up of 16 amino acids. The CDR3 DNA sequence: TGTGCCAGCAGTTCGGCGGACAGGGCGATATACAATGAGCAGTTCTTC. It translates to CASSSADRAIYNEQFF.

This clonotype was seen only a few times. CDR3 sequence reads: CASSREQGVRETQYF. The DNA of the CDR3 is TGTGCCAGCAGCCGGGAACAGGGTGTGCGGGAGACCCAGTACTTC. The rearrangement links TRBV5-5 to TRBJ2-5, with D possibly TRBD1 on 6 matching bases. Trimming cost V 4 bases and J 5 bases, with 18 bases left between them. The CDR3 has 15 amino acids. Germline V lookup: CDR1 SGHKS, CDR2 YYEKEE (reference sequence).

This clonotype turned up a few times. The CDR3 sequence is CASMRTGNNEQFF. The CDR3 DNA sequence: TGCGCCAGCATGAGGACAGGGAATAATGAGCAGTTCTTC. The chain employs TRBV10-2 and TRBJ2-1; 8 positions match TRBD1. The CDR3 loop spans 13 amino acids. Germline assignment: CDR1 WSHSY and CDR2 SAAADI. V gave up 7 bases and J gave up 7 bases; unmatched junction bases: 6.

V gene TRBV15 combines with J gene TRBJ2-1; D unclear. The V gene lost 7 bases and the J gene lost 0 bases, with 10 bases spanning the gap. Germline V gene lookup returns CDR1 LNHNV and CDR2 YYDKDF (reference sequence). The CDR3 runs 14 residues. CDR3 sequence: CATKDGSSYNEQFF. The CDR3 region has the DNA TGTGCCACCAAAGACGGTTCCTCCTACAATGAGCAGTTCTTC.